This record looks at one TCR beta chain sequence and its context. No antigen is known for it. With 0 bases clipped from V and 4 bases from J, the junction kept 3 bases outside the gene matches. CDR1 is PRHDT and CDR2 is FYEKMQ in the germline V gene (reference sequence). The CDR3 has 14 residues. This entry is derived from a study of cytomegalovirus exposure and HLA in healthy donors. PCR was performed using 60 Vbeta and 13 Jbeta primers. The table came from immunoSEQ multiplex PCR; TCRdb's copy has only in-frame clones and leaves some out. Among under 200,000 clones, over 65% were seen once, and the ten largest hold roughly 0.82%. General study results and limits: Beyond CMV serostatus, there was no information to go on about immune exposure. Donors belonging to an Asian-associated ancestry cluster reportedly showed fewer N-insertions in productive TCRs than the approximately 680-donor mean, according to what a later analysis found. Cytomegalovirus-associated status was assigned to about 160 TCR beta chains. Later work found that TCR association rates differed between HLA loci; DRB1 had the most and HLA-C the fewest.

Sequencing was performed on PBMCs. The TCR was taken from a female donor in good health and CMV-seronegative. The rearrangement joins TRBV13 to TRBJ2-7; 7 positions match TRBD2. The CDR3 protein is CASSLGGGGYEQYF. CDR3 DNA sequence: TGTGCCAGCAGCTTAGGGGGGGGAGGGTACGAGCAGTACTTC. Combining the CDR3 with reference TRBV13 and TRBJ2-7 gives the whole variable domain AAGVIQSPRHLIKEKRETATLKCYPIPRHDTVYWYQQGPGQDPQFLISFYEKMQSDKGSIPDRFSAQQFSDYHSELNMSSLELGDSALYFCASSLGGGGYEQYFGPGTRLTVT.